Below, 26 T cell receptor beta chains from the same sample are listed, as sequenced in a study of shared clonotypes between healthy human individuals. The repertoire was sequenced with immunoSEQ multiplex PCR; TCRdb's copy has only in-frame clones and lacks some. The sample has fewer than 2.5 million clones; approximately 94% are singletons. The material sequenced was naive CD4+ T cells from PBMCs. Subset here: CD45RA+ positively selected. These receptors were obtained from a man aged 18 to 29 in good health. Some clones in this sample may be carry-over from other donors' samples.

The chain recombines TRBV30 with TRBJ2-7; no reliable D call. V lost 4 bases and J 3 bases, leaving 19 bases between the germline ends. The CDR3 sequence is 15 residues long. Germline-derived CDR1 and CDR2 are GTSNPN and SVGIG (reference sequence). The CDR3 region has the DNA TGTGCCTGGAACGGAGTGGGTTCGTATTTCTACGAGCAGTACTTC. It specifies CAWNGVGSYFYEQYF.

This clone appeared once. The rearrangement uses TRBV6-1 and TRBJ2-7; D remains unclear. CDR1 and CDR2 from the germline V gene are MNHNS and SASEGT. This CDR3 has 14 residues. V was pared by 7 bases and J by 0 bases, with 13 bases between. Here the CDR3 reads CASIREVSSYEQYF. The CDR3 bases are TGTGCCAGCATTCGTGAAGTGAGCTCCTACGAGCAGTACTTC.

The genes are TRBV19 and TRBJ2-7; a weak D match, TRBD2 (5 bases). V lost 8 bases and J 0 bases, leaving 17 bases between the germline ends. The CDR3 is made up of 15 amino acids. The germline CDR1 and CDR2 sequences are LNHDA and SQIVND (reference sequence). The CDR3 bases are TGTGCCAGTCGAAACCCCGGGGATCTCTCCTACGAGCAGTACTTC. It specifies CASRNPGDLSYEQYF.

The gene calls are TRBV7-3 and TRBJ2-2, with D possibly matching TRBD1 (6 bases). CDR1 and CDR2 (germline): SGHTA, FQGTGA. The ends were cut back, 5 bases at V and 0 bases at J, with 13 bases in the middle. The CDR3 runs 16 residues. The CDR3 protein is CASSQLGAANTGELFF. CDR3 in DNA: TGTGCCAGCAGCCAATTGGGGGCCGCGAACACCGGGGAGCTGTTTTTT.

The chain links TRBV4-3 to TRBJ2-4, with D possibly being TRBD1 (5 bases). This CDR3 has 11 amino acids. Germline lookup yields CDR1 LGHNA and CDR2 YSLEER. Trimming removed 1 base from V and 11 bases from J, with 6 bases in between. The CDR3 region is CASSQGGVQYF. The CDR3 DNA reads TGCGCCAGCAGCCAAGGGGGCGTTCAGTACTTC.

The V call is TRBV5-1, the J call TRBJ2-5; weak D call: TRBD1 (6 bases). The CDR3 totals 14 residues. The V gene lost 4 bases and the J gene lost 4 bases, with 14 bases spanning the gap. Germline assignment: CDR1 SGHRS and CDR2 YFSETQ. In nucleotides, the CDR3 is TGCGCCAGCAGCACCGGACAGAGAGGAGAGACCCAGTACTTC. As protein: CASSTGQRGETQYF.

The rearrangement links TRBV18 to TRBJ2-5; 8 bases align to TRBD1. The CDR3 runs 14 residues. From germline, CDR1 is KGHSH and CDR2 LQKENI. Trimming cost V 7 bases and J 5 bases; bases outside gene matches: 9. The CDR3 sequence: CASFIQGAGETQYF. The CDR3 region has the DNA TGTGCCAGCTTCATCCAGGGGGCTGGGGAGACCCAGTACTTC. Based on the CDR3 plus reference TRBV18 and TRBJ2-5, the full variable domain is NAGVMQNPRHLVRRRGQEARLRCSPMKGHSHVYWYRQLPEEGLKFMVYLQKENIIDESGMPKERFSAEFPKEGPSILRIQQVVRGDSAAYFCASFIQGAGETQYFGPGTRLLVL.

V and J are TRBV12-5 and TRBJ2-1; a possible D gene is TRBD2 (5 bases). This CDR3 spans 13 amino acids. Per germline, CDR1 LGHNT and CDR2 FRNRAP. V lost 0 bases and J lost 9, with 9 bases in between. CDR3 loop: CASGLVIEGEQFF. DNA for the CDR3: TGTGCTAGTGGTTTGGTAATCGAGGGTGAGCAGTTCTTC.

The V call is TRBV2, the J call TRBJ1-5; possible D gene TRBD1, 6 bases. The CDR3 extends over 13 amino acids. Germline values: CDR1 SNHLY, CDR2 FYNNEI. Trimming shortened V by 6 bases and J by 7 bases, and 13 bases separated the two germline ends. The CDR3 sequence is CASSMGGGQPQHF. In DNA, the CDR3 is TGTGCCAGCAGCATGGGGGGCGGGCAGCCCCAGCATTTT.

J is TRBJ2-7 and V is TRBV5-5; 7 positions match TRBD2. The junction had 11 bases not matched to a gene; V was cut back by 4 bases and J by 10 bases. The length of the CDR3 is 13 residues. Germline V gives CDR1 SGHKS, CDR2 YYEKEE (reference sequence). DNA of the CDR3: TGTGCCAGCAGCCCGGGACTACCAATGGGTCAGTACTTC. It specifies CASSPGLPMGQYF. Together with reference TRBV5-5 and TRBJ2-7, the CDR3 gives the full variable domain: DAGVTQSPTHLIKTRGQQVTLRCSPISGHKSVSWYQQVLGQGPQFIFQYYEKEERGRGNFPDRFSARQFPNYSSELNVNALLLGDSALYLCASSPGLPMGQYFGPGTRLTVT.

This clone has just one count. This chain links TRBV19 with TRBJ1-5; TRBD1 aligns across 8 bases. Germline V gene data show CDR1 as LNHDA and CDR2 as SQIVND (reference sequence). This CDR3 is 16 amino acids long. Trimming cost V 3 bases and J 2 bases; bases outside gene matches: 6. DNA of the CDR3: TGTGCCAGTAGTATTATACCGGGACAGGGCAATCAGCCCCAGCATTTT. Its protein is CASSIIPGQGNQPQHF.

The rearrangement joins TRBV9 to TRBJ2-2; 8 bases fit TRBD2. After removal of 2 bases from V and 3 bases from J, the junction contained 18 bases not matched to a gene. Germline V CDR1 and CDR2: SGDLS, YYNGEE. CDR3 size: 20 residues. The CDR3 region is CASSVRAASGSFADTGELFF. CDR3 DNA sequence: TGTGCCAGCAGCGTCCGGGCCGCCAGCGGGAGTTTCGCGGACACCGGGGAGCTGTTTTTT. Drawing the rest from reference TRBV9 and TRBJ2-2, the complete variable domain is DSGVTQTPKHLITATGQRVTLRCSPRSGDLSVYWYQQSLDQGLQFLIQYYNGEERAKGNILERFSAQQFPDLHSELNLSSLELGDSALYFCASSVRAASGSFADTGELFFGEGSRLTVL.

The chain joins TRBV7-2 to TRBJ2-5; 14 bases are shared with TRBD2. The junction had 9 bases not matched to a gene; V was cut back by 5 bases and J by 7 bases. Germline CDR1 reads SGHTA; CDR2 reads FQGNSA. The length of the CDR3 is 16 residues. The CDR3: CASSLPGLAGAGTQYF. The CDR3 coding sequence is TGTGCCAGCAGCCTGCCGGGACTAGCGGGAGCGGGGACCCAGTACTTC. The entire variable domain, with the rest obtained from reference TRBV7-2 and TRBJ2-5, is as follows: GAGVSQSPSNKVTEKGKDVELRCDPISGHTALYWYRQSLGQGLEFLIYFQGNSAPDKSGLPSDRFSAERTGGSVSTLTIQRTQQEDSAVYLCASSLPGLAGAGTQYFGPGTRLLVL.

This clone was found a few times. This rearrangement joins TRBV28 to TRBJ2-1, with no clear D. V lost 3 bases and J 0 bases, leaving 9 bases between the germline ends. The CDR3 loop spans 15 amino acids. The germline V gene encodes CDR1 MDHEN and CDR2 SYDVKM. This chain's CDR3 is CASSFARSSYNEQFF. The CDR3 DNA follows: TGTGCCAGCAGTTTCGCGAGGAGCTCCTACAATGAGCAGTTCTTC.

Regarding this clone: This sample includes further DNA sequences coding for the same CDR3. The rearrangement uses TRBV7-2 and TRBJ2-1; TRBD2 aligns across 8 bases. V lost 5 bases, J lost 4 bases, and 4 bases stayed unmatched. CDR1 SGHTA and CDR2 FQGNSA come from the germline V gene. The CDR3 length is 14 residues. The CDR3 DNA sequence: TGTGCCAGCAGCCCCGGGAGGGCTTACAATGAGCAGTTCTTC. It specifies CASSPGRAYNEQFF.

This sequence joins TRBV6-5 and TRBJ1-2; D not certain. The CDR3 spans 12 residues. CDR1 and CDR2 (germline): MNHEY, SVGAGI. Trimming pared 4 bases from V and 6 bases from J, leaving 9 bases between. The CDR3 loop is CASSSPAHGYTF. CDR3 DNA sequence: TGTGCCAGCAGTTCCCCAGCCCATGGCTACACCTTC.

The rearrangement links TRBV28 to TRBJ1-6; D ambiguous. CDR1 MDHEN and CDR2 SYDVKM come from the germline V gene. The CDR3 has 15 amino acids. Trimming left V 6 bases short and J 0 bases short, with 9 bases between. The CDR3 is CASRRRSSYNSPLHF. The CDR3 DNA sequence: TGTGCCAGCAGACGCAGGAGCTCCTATAATTCACCCCTCCACTTT. Variable domain in full (rest from reference TRBV28 and TRBJ1-6): DVKVTQSSRYLVKRTGEKVFLECVQDMDHENMFWYRQDPGLGLRLIYFSYDVKMKEKGDIPEGYSVSREKKERFSLILESASTNQTSMYLCASRRRSSYNSPLHFGNGTRLTVT.

This clone is medium-sized (0.01 to 0.1%). The CDR3 loop reads CASSFDAGRSRETQYF. The CDR3 DNA sequence: TGTGCCAGCAGCTTCGATGCGGGAAGGAGTAGAGAGACCCAGTACTTC. V gene TRBV7-9 combines with J gene TRBJ2-5; D is perhaps TRBD2 (6 bases). CDR3 length equals 16 residues. Germline V CDR1 and CDR2: SEHNR, FQNEAQ (reference sequence). V lost 3 bases and J 4 bases, leaving 18 bases between the germline ends. The whole variable domain, remainder taken from reference TRBV7-9 and TRBJ2-5, is DTGVSQNPRHKITKRGQNVTFRCDPISEHNRLYWYRQTLGQGPEFLTYFQNEAQLEKSRLLSDRFSAERPKGSFSTLEIQRTEQGDSAMYLCASSFDAGRSRETQYFGPGTRLLVL.

The rearrangement uses TRBV10-3 and TRBJ1-5; weak D call: TRBD1 (5 bases). The CDR3 covers 16 residues. The germline V gene has CDR1 ENHRY and CDR2 SYGVKD. V lost 8 bases and J 0 bases, leaving 17 bases between the germline ends. Written as DNA, the CDR3 is TGTGCCATCTCGCCCCAGGGTAGCGGTAGCAATCAGCCCCAGCATTTT. Its translation: CAISPQGSGSNQPQHF.

The sample holds one count of this clone. The V and J genes are TRBV9 and TRBJ2-7, with TRBD2 matching over 9 bases. Germline V gene lookup returns CDR1 SGDLS and CDR2 YYNGEE. Trimming took 0 bases from V and 5 from J; bases not matched to a gene: 9. This CDR3 is built from 16 residues. CDR3 nucleotide sequence: TGTGCCAGCAGCGTAGGTACTAGCGGGTACTCGAACGAGCAGTACTTC. Protein: CASSVGTSGYSNEQYF.

V is TRBV5-6 and J is TRBJ1-3; D remains ambiguous. V lost 5 bases to trimming and J lost 7 bases, with 13 bases between them. The germline CDR1 and CDR2 sequences are SGHDT and YYEEEE. There are 13 residues in the CDR3. Here the CDR3 DNA reads TGTGCCAGCAGAACCTTAGACGGGAACACCATATATTTT. Protein sequence: CASRTLDGNTIYF. The full variable domain, with the rest looked up from reference TRBV5-6 and TRBJ1-3, is DAGVTQSPTHLIKTRGQQVTLRCSPKSGHDTVSWYQQALGQGPQFIFQYYEEEERQRGNFPDRFSGHQFPNYSSELNVNALLLGDSALYLCASRTLDGNTIYFGEGSWLTVV.

This chain uses TRBV10-3 with TRBJ1-5; TRBD1 might be the D (6 bases). Germline V gene lookup returns CDR1 ENHRY and CDR2 SYGVKD. This CDR3 region has 16 residues. The V end lost 2 bases, the J end lost 7 bases, and 18 bases lay between the germline ends. The CDR3 DNA follows: TGTGCCATCAGTGAGCGGGTGGGGGGGGCTACCCAGCCCCAGCATTTT. Its translation: CAISERVGGATQPQHF.

This chain uses TRBV11-2 with TRBJ2-7; perhaps TRBD1 as D (5 bases). Per the germline V gene, CDR1 is SGHAT and CDR2 is FQNNGV. The CDR3 has 15 amino acids. V was pared by 5 bases and J by 6 bases, with 20 bases between. CDR3 amino acids: CASSLSGTQRGEQYF. CDR3 coding DNA: TGTGCCAGCAGCCTATCGGGCACCCAAAGGGGCGAGCAGTACTTC.

The rearrangement joins TRBV12-5 to TRBJ2-1; perhaps TRBD2 as D (5 bases). The V end was cut by 0 bases, the J end by 6 bases, with 15 bases between. The CDR3 extends over 16 amino acids. Germline loops: CDR1 LGHNT, CDR2 FRNRAP. CDR3 DNA sequence: TGTGCTAGTGGTTTGGTCTCCGACAAACGGGGCAATGAGCAGTTCTTC. Translated, it gives CASGLVSDKRGNEQFF.

This clone was detected a few times. CDR3 protein: CASSPLPTGELFF. CDR3 DNA: TGTGCCAGCAGCCCTCTCCCCACCGGGGAGCTGTTTTTT. This rearrangement joins TRBV4-2 to TRBJ2-2; D gene unclear. Trimming removed 4 bases from V and 4 bases from J, with 7 bases in between. The germline gives CDR1 LGHNA, CDR2 YNFKEQ. The CDR3 is 13 amino acids.

Points on this clone: Other DNA sequences within the sample encode an identical CDR3. The chain uses TRBV7-3 and TRBJ1-2; 11 nucleotides match TRBD1. The CDR3 runs 15 residues. In germline, CDR1 is SGHTA, CDR2 FQGTGA. V was pared by 0 bases and J by 4 bases, with 1 base of the junction left unmatched. In DNA form, the CDR3 reads TGTGCCAGCAGCTTAACGGGGACAGGGGGCTATGGCTACACCTTC. This encodes CASSLTGTGGYGYTF.